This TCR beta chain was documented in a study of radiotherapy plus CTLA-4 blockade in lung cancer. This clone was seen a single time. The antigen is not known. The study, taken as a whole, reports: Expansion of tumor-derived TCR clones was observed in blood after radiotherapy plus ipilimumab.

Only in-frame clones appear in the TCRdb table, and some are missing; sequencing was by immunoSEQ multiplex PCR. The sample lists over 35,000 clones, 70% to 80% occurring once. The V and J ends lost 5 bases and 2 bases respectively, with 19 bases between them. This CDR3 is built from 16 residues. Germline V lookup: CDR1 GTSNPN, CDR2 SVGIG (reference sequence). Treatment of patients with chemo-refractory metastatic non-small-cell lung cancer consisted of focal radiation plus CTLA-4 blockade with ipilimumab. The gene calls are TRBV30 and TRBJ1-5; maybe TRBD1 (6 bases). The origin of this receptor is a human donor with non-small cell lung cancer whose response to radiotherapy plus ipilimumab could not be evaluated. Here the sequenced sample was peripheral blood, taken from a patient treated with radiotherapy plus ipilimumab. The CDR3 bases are TGTGCCTGGCTGGCCCCTGGGGGCGGGTGCAATCAGCCCCAGCATTTT. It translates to CAWLAPGGGCNQPQHF.